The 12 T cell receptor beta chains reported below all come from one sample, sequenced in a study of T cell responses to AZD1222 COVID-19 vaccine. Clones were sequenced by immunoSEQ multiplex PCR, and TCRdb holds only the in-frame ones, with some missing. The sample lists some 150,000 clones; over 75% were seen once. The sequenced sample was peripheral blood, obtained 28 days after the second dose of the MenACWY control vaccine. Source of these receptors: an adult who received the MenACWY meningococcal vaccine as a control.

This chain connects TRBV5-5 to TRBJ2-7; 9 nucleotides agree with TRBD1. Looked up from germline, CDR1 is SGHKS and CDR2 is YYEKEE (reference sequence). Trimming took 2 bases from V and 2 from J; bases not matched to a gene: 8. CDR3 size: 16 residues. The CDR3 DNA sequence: TGTGCCAGCAGCTTCCACACCGGGACAGGGACCTACGAGCAGTACTTC. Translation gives CASSFHTGTGTYEQYF.

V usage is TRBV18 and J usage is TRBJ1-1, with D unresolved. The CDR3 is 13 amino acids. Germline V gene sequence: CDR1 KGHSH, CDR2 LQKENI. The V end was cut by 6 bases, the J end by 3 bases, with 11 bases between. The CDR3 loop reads CASSFARDTEAFF. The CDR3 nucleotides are TGTGCCAGCTCGTTCGCTAGGGACACTGAAGCTTTCTTT.

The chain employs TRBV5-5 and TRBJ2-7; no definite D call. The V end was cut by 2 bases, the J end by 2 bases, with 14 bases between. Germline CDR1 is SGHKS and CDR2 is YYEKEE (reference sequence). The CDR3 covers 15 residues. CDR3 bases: TGTGCCAGCAGCTTATACGCTGGGGAAACCTACGAGCAGTACTTC. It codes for CASSLYAGETYEQYF.

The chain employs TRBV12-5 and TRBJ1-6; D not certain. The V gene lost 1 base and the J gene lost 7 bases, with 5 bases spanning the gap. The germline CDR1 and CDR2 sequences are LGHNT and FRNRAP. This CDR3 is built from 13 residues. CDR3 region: CASGLESNSPLHF. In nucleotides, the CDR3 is TGTGCTAGTGGTTTGGAGTCGAATTCACCCCTCCACTTT.

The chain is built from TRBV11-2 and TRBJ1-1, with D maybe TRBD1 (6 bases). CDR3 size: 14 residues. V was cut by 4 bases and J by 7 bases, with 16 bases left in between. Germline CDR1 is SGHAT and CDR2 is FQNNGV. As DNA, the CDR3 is TGTGCCAGCAGCTCCCCCCAGGGGCCCCATGAAGCTTTCTTT. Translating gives CASSSPQGPHEAFF.

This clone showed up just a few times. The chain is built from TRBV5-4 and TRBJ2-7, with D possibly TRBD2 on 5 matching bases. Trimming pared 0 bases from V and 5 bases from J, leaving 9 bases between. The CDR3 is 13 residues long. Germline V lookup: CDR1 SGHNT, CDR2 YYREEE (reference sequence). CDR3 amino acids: CASSLATRHEQYF. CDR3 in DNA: TGTGCCAGCAGCTTGGCTACTAGGCACGAGCAGTACTTC.

The CDR3 spells CASSQARGPHPEESSYNEQFF. The CDR3 region has the DNA TGTGCCAGCAGCCAAGCCAGGGGCCCCCACCCAGAAGAGAGCTCCTACAATGAGCAGTTCTTC. The chain carries TRBV3-1 (or the pseudogene TRBV3-2) and TRBJ2-1, with a tentative D call TRBD1 (6 bases). The CDR3 is made up of 21 amino acids. Germline CDR1 reads LGHDT; CDR2 reads YNNKEL (reference sequence). V was clipped by 1 base and J by 0 bases, with 25 bases between them.

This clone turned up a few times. The CDR3: CASSSIRGLGSFEQFF. In DNA form, the CDR3 reads TGTGCCAGCAGCTCGATACGGGGACTCGGGTCGTTTGAGCAGTTCTTC. V and J are TRBV5-4 and TRBJ2-1, with D perhaps TRBD2 (6 bases). Germline CDR1 reads SGHNT; CDR2 reads YYREEE (reference sequence). The V and J ends lost 3 bases and 9 bases respectively, with 22 bases between them. The CDR3 is made up of 16 amino acids. Combining the CDR3 with reference TRBV5-4 and TRBJ2-1 gives the whole variable domain ETGVTQSPTHLIKTRGQQVTLRCSSQSGHNTVSWYQQALGQGPQFIFQYYREEENGRGNFPPRFSGLQFPNYSSELNVNALELDDSALYLCASSSIRGLGSFEQFFGPGTRLTVL.

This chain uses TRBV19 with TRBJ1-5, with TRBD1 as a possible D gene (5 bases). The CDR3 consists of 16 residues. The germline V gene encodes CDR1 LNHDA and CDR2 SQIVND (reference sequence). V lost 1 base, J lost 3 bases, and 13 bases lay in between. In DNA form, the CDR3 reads TGTGCCAGTAGTATAGCAGGGATCGCACACAATCAGCCCCAGCATTTT. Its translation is CASSIAGIAHNQPQHF.

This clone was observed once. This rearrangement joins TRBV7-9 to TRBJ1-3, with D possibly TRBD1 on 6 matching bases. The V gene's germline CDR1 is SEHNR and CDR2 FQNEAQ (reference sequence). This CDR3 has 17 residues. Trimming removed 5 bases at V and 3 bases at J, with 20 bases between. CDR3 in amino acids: CASSQGTRGVYGNTIYF. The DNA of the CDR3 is TGTGCCAGCAGCCAAGGGACAAGAGGGGTGTATGGAAACACCATATATTTT.

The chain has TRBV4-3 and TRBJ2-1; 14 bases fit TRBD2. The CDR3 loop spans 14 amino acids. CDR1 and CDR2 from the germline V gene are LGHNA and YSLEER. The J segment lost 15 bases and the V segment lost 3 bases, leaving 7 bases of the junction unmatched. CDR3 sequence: CASSQTSGRAQLFF. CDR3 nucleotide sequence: TGCGCCAGCAGCCAGACTAGCGGGAGGGCTCAGCTGTTCTTC.

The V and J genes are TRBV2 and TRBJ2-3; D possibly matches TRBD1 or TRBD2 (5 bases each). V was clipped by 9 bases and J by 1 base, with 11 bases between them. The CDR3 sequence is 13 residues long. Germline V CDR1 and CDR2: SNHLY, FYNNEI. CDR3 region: CARGDGGTDTQYF. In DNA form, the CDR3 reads TGTGCCAGAGGGGACGGAGGCACAGATACGCAGTATTTT.